Listed below are T cell receptor beta chains from one sample, sequenced in a study of tumor and adjacent non-tumor tissue in lung cancer. A single record per CDR3 protein comes from TCRdb applying MiXCR to the multiplex PCR reads. The table shows 100,000 to 150,000 distinct CDR3 sequences, with 66% occurring only once. The sequencing sample was made of lung tumor tissue. These receptors all come from a man under 40 with non-small cell lung cancer. The CDR3 runs from the conserved cysteine through the conserved F or W. The order of the fields is V gene, J gene, CDR3 length, CDR3 protein.

v_call: TRBV20-1; j_call: TRBJ2-1; cdr3_length: 11; cdr3_aa: CSTLLNGEQFF
v_call: TRBV30; j_call: TRBJ2-3; cdr3_length: 14; cdr3_aa: CAWSRDGFTDTQYF
v_call: TRBV20-1; j_call: TRBJ2-1; cdr3_length: 14; cdr3_aa: CSASSEGGLGEQFF
v_call: TRBV30; j_call: TRBJ1-4; cdr3_length: 14; cdr3_aa: CAWSTGGTNEKLFF
v_call: TRBV20-1; j_call: TRBJ2-1; cdr3_length: 15; cdr3_aa: CSARTRERDYKEQFF
v_call: TRBV11-1; j_call: TRBJ2-7; cdr3_length: 12; cdr3_aa: CASSGQGREQYF
v_call: TRBV11-2; j_call: TRBJ2-5; cdr3_length: 18; cdr3_aa: CASSSPAGGETGQETQYF
v_call: TRBV11-2; j_call: TRBJ2-1; cdr3_length: 15; cdr3_aa: CASSATGTSGNEQFF
v_call: TRBV20-1; j_call: TRBJ2-7; cdr3_length: 14; cdr3_aa: CSASTWTRGYEQYF
v_call: TRBV6-2/TRBV6-3; j_call: TRBJ2-1; cdr3_length: 13; cdr3_aa: CASNVTAYDEQFF
v_call: TRBV29-1; j_call: TRBJ2-7; cdr3_length: 15; cdr3_aa: CSVGLDRLTSYGQYF
v_call: TRBV20-1; j_call: TRBJ2-7; cdr3_length: 13; cdr3_aa: CSARESGSYGQYF
v_call: TRBV20-1; j_call: TRBJ2-5; cdr3_length: 17; cdr3_aa: CRAREGRQGKLGRTQYF
v_call: TRBV14; j_call: TRBJ1-6; cdr3_length: 16; cdr3_aa: CASSSRIHSYNSPLHF
v_call: TRBV11-1; j_call: TRBJ2-1; cdr3_length: 13; cdr3_aa: CAGSLLGYSEQFF
v_call: TRBV6-6; j_call: TRBJ1-3; cdr3_length: 16; cdr3_aa: CASSLMTGLSGNTIYF
v_call: TRBV7-8; j_call: TRBJ2-7; cdr3_length: 16; cdr3_aa: CAGSLELEFSPYEQYF
v_call: TRBV20-1; j_call: TRBJ2-2; cdr3_length: 15; cdr3_aa: CSASPSTGGPWELFF
v_call: TRBV12-5; j_call: TRBJ1-5; cdr3_length: 15; cdr3_aa: CASGLWEGNSQPQHF
v_call: TRBV6-2/TRBV6-3; j_call: TRBJ1-2; cdr3_length: 13; cdr3_aa: CASSSRVRYGYAF
v_call: TRBV29-1; j_call: TRBJ2-7; cdr3_length: 14; cdr3_aa: CSVERTGSPYEQYF
v_call: TRBV6-2/TRBV6-3; j_call: TRBJ2-7; cdr3_length: 11; cdr3_aa: CASSAGYEQYF
v_call: TRBV7-2; j_call: TRBJ2-7; cdr3_length: 14; cdr3_aa: CASTSEGNSYEQHF
v_call: TRBV5-1; j_call: TRBJ2-3; cdr3_length: 14; cdr3_aa: CASSLGHGTDTQYF
v_call: TRBV7-2; j_call: TRBJ2-5; cdr3_length: 15; cdr3_aa: CASSRPGTGKETQYF
v_call: TRBV11-2; j_call: TRBJ1-6; cdr3_length: 18; cdr3_aa: CASSPAGGGTMGNSLLNF
v_call: TRBV12-3/TRBV12-4; j_call: TRBJ2-7; cdr3_length: 12; cdr3_aa: CVSSYLTYEQYF
v_call: TRBV20-1; j_call: TRBJ1-1; cdr3_length: 16; cdr3_aa: CSARGGEDRTNTEAFF
v_call: TRBV11-3; j_call: TRBJ2-7; cdr3_length: 16; cdr3_aa: CASSLSRGRPLKEQYF
v_call: TRBV29-1; j_call: TRBJ1-1; cdr3_length: 13; cdr3_aa: CNVEDRGRGEAFF